These T cell receptor beta chains were read from a single sample in a study of shared clonotypes between healthy human individuals. This table comes from immunoSEQ multiplex PCR, and its TCRdb copy is limited to in-frame clones, with some not included. The sample consists of about 1.1 million clones, more than 75% of them appearing once. The sequenced material came from memory CD4+ T cells from PBMCs. These receptors all come from a man between 18 and 29 years old in good health. Some clones in this sample may be carry-over from other donors' samples. Each CDR3 is given with its conserved first and last residue. The D gene is left open where the match is weak. Rows may omit the clone size; those that give it use once, few, many or a size class.

V	size	D	J	DNA	CDR3
TRBV18	-	TRBD2	TRBJ2-1	TGTGCCAGCTCACCATTCACCGGGAGGGCCGGAGAGCAGTTCTTC	CASSPFTGRAGEQFF
TRBV19	-	-	TRBJ1-2	TGTGCCAGTAGTATTTCGAGGGTAATGTATGGCTACACCTTC	CASSISRVMYGYTF
TRBV5-1	-	-	TRBJ2-1	TGCGCCAGCAGCTTGGGACCAAGGAGCTCCTACAATGAGCAGTTCTTC	CASSLGPRSSYNEQFF
TRBV5-1	-	-	TRBJ1-2	TGCGCCAGCAGCTTGGAGCTTCTGGGCTATGGCTACACCTTC	CASSLELLGYGYTF
TRBV9	-	TRBD1	TRBJ2-7	TGTGCCAGCAGCGTCGGACAGGGTCACTCCTACGAGCAGTACTTC	CASSVGQGHSYEQYF
TRBV9	many	-	TRBJ2-7	TGTGCCAGCAGCGTTGCCGGGAGCAACGAGCAGTACTTC	CASSVAGSNEQYF
TRBV7-8	-	-	TRBJ2-2	TGTGCCAGCAGCTTAGGTGCAGGAGGTACTTACACCGGGGAGCTGTTTTTT	CASSLGAGGTYTGELFF
TRBV28	-	-	TRBJ1-5	TGTGCCAGCAGTGAGTTTTCCGTACCTAATAGCAATCAGCCCCAGCATTTT	CASSEFSVPNSNQPQHF
TRBV15	-	TRBD1	TRBJ1-2	TGTGCCACCTGGGACAGATGGGAGAAAAGTAACTATGGCTACACCTTC	CATWDRWEKSNYGYTF
TRBV5-6	-	-	TRBJ1-4	TGTGCCAGCAGCACGGGACGGTCTAATGAAAAACTGTTTTTT	CASSTGRSNEKLFF